Listed below are T cell receptor beta chains from one sample, sequenced in a study of cytomegalovirus exposure and HLA in healthy donors. Only in-frame clones appear in the TCRdb table, and some are missing; sequencing was by immunoSEQ multiplex PCR. The sample has under 130,000 clones, less than 80% seen once; the top ten hold approximately 1.2%. Sequencing was carried out using PBMCs. The receptor source for this set is a man aged 25 to 40 in good health and CMV-seronegative. Each CDR3 is given with its conserved first and last residue. The order of the fields is CDR3 protein, CDR3 DNA, D gene, J gene, clone size, V gene. D genes are given only for firm matches. For some rows the clone size is stated as once, few or many, or as a class when expanded; others skip it.

CASSLSDRVGGYTF | TGTGCCAGCAGTTTATCCGACAGGGTTGGTGGCTACACCTTC | TRBD1 | TRBJ1-2 | NA | TRBV27
CASSGQGNGYTF | TGTGCCAGCAGTGGGCAGGGAAATGGCTACACCTTC | NA | TRBJ1-2 | NA | TRBV25-1
CASSNRNRATNEKLFF | TGTGCCAGTAGTAACAGGAACCGGGCAACTAATGAAAAACTGTTTTTT | NA | TRBJ1-4 | NA | TRBV19
CASRTAGGPPEQYF | TGTGCCAGCAGAACAGCGGGAGGGCCCCCCGAGCAGTACTTC | TRBD2 | TRBJ2-7 | few | TRBV6-6
CASTGPSEAFF | TGTGCCAGCACCGGTCCTTCTGAAGCTTTCTTT | NA | TRBJ1-1 | NA | TRBV6-6
CASSAGGATGTYEQYF | TGTGCCAGCAGCGCTGGCGGGGCCACCGGGACCTACGAGCAGTACTTC | NA | TRBJ2-7 | NA | TRBV9
CASSPPQGGYTF | TGCGCCAGCAGTCCGCCCCAGGGTGGCTACACCTTC | NA | TRBJ1-2 | NA | TRBV10-2
CASRSRGGPTEAFF | TGTGCCAGCAGGTCGCGGGGGGGACCCACTGAAGCTTTCTTT | NA | TRBJ1-1 | once | TRBV27
CASSSFGRARVDGYTF | TGTGCCAGCAGCTCCTTCGGAAGGGCCAGGGTGGACGGCTACACCTTC | NA | TRBJ1-2 | NA | TRBV7-9
CASSLERLAGGPGYEQYF | TGTGCCAGCAGTTTGGAACGACTAGCGGGAGGGCCGGGCTACGAGCAGTACTTC | TRBD2 | TRBJ2-7 | NA | TRBV28
CASRINDGGGQFF | TGTGCCAGCAGGATAAATGACGGGGGGGGGCAGTTCTTC | TRBD2 | TRBJ2-1 | NA | TRBV6-5
CARSLGLPKDEQFF | TGTGCCAGAAGCTTAGGACTCCCAAAAGATGAGCAGTTCTTC | NA | TRBJ2-1 | NA | TRBV7-5
CASSQVGAISGNTIYF | TGCGCCAGCAGCCAAGTCGGAGCTATCTCTGGAAACACCATATATTTT | NA | TRBJ1-3 | NA | TRBV4-1
CASSPVGRGTGELFF | TGTGCCAGCAGCCCGGTGGGTCGGGGCACCGGGGAGCTGTTTTTT | NA | TRBJ2-2 | NA | TRBV5-6
CASSLQGGGWDTEAFF | TGTGCCAGCAGCTTACAAGGGGGCGGGTGGGACACTGAAGCTTTCTTT | TRBD1 | TRBJ1-1 | NA | TRBV11-2
CASSSRQRENHDEQFF | TGTGCCAGCAGCTCCAGGCAGCGGGAGAACCACGATGAGCAGTTCTTC | TRBD2 | TRBJ2-1 | NA | TRBV5-6
CASSQEGESGRGSGTDTQYF | TGCGCCAGCAGCCAAGAGGGAGAAAGCGGGAGGGGCTCAGGCACAGATACGCAGTATTTT | TRBD2 | TRBJ2-3 | few | TRBV4-3
CASSPTSRYNEQFF | TGTGCCAGCAGCCCTACCTCAAGATACAATGAGCAGTTCTTC | NA | TRBJ2-1 | NA | TRBV5-6
CASSHLSGRFYNEQFF | TGCGCCAGCAGCCACCTTAGCGGGAGATTCTACAATGAGCAGTTCTTC | TRBD2 | TRBJ2-1 | once | TRBV4-3
CASRKDRGGNQPQHF | TGTGCCAGCAGAAAGGACAGGGGGGGCAATCAGCCCCAGCATTTT | TRBD1 | TRBJ1-5 | NA | TRBV2
CASSTRDRGVRGNQPQHF | TGTGCCAGCAGCACTCGGGACAGGGGGGTCAGAGGCAATCAGCCCCAGCATTTT | TRBD1 | TRBJ1-5 | NA | TRBV7-8
CATSNGRIDGYTF | TGTGCCACCAGCAACGGGAGAATCGACGGCTACACCTTC | NA | TRBJ1-2 | NA | TRBV15
CATSRDWGQGSHEQYF | TGTGCCACCAGCAGAGATTGGGGACAGGGGTCACACGAGCAGTACTTC | TRBD1 | TRBJ2-7 | NA | TRBV15
CATRSTTAQGTYSYEQYF | TGTGCCACCCGCTCAACGACAGCCCAGGGAACATACTCCTACGAGCAGTACTTC | NA | TRBJ2-7 | NA | TRBV19
CASSRLGLLEQYF | TGCGCCAGCAGCCGCCTGGGGCTCCTCGAGCAGTACTTC | NA | TRBJ2-7 | NA | TRBV4-1
CASSGLPQGGIGTEAFF | TGTGCCAGCAGCGGTCTCCCGCAGGGGGGAATAGGCACTGAAGCTTTCTTT | TRBD1 | TRBJ1-1 | NA | TRBV9
CASSPRLNRGLSSGANVLTF | TGTGCCAGCAGTCCGCGATTGAACAGGGGGCTGAGCTCTGGGGCCAACGTCCTGACTTTC | TRBD1 | TRBJ2-6 | NA | TRBV27
CASSLGTVTGSETQYF | TGTGCCAGCAGCTTAGGGACTGTCACGGGGTCAGAGACCCAGTACTTC | NA | TRBJ2-5 | NA | TRBV7-2
CASSRPGQQETQYF | TGTGCCAGCAGCCGACCGGGACAACAAGAGACCCAGTACTTC | NA | TRBJ2-5 | NA | TRBV28
CASSQEAGGHSYEQYF | TGCGCCAGCAGCCAAGAAGCGGGGGGCCACTCCTACGAGCAGTACTTC | TRBD2 | TRBJ2-7 | once | TRBV4-3
CASSLGLAGSAGVDNEQFF | TGCGCCAGCAGCTTGGGGCTAGCGGGTTCAGCGGGGGTGGACAATGAGCAGTTCTTC | TRBD2 | TRBJ2-1 | NA | TRBV5-1
CASSSQGSSGNTIYF | TGCGCCAGCAGCTCACAGGGGAGCTCTGGAAACACCATATATTTT | TRBD1 | TRBJ1-3 | NA | TRBV5-1
CATSREYRDRGSYEQYF | TGTGCCACCAGCAGAGAATACCGGGACAGGGGCTCCTACGAGCAGTACTTC | TRBD1 | TRBJ2-7 | NA | TRBV15
CASSLRGRSGEQYF | TGTGCCAGCAGCTTGAGGGGGCGCTCAGGCGAGCAGTACTTC | TRBD1 | TRBJ2-7 | NA | TRBV11-3
CASSLDGTSGSSYNEQFF | TGCGCCAGCAGCTTGGACGGGACTAGCGGGAGCTCCTACAATGAGCAGTTCTTC | TRBD2 | TRBJ2-1 | NA | TRBV5-1
CASGYRDRGPDTQYF | TGTGCCAGCGGCTATAGGGACAGGGGCCCAGATACGCAGTATTTT | TRBD1 | TRBJ2-3 | NA | TRBV5-6